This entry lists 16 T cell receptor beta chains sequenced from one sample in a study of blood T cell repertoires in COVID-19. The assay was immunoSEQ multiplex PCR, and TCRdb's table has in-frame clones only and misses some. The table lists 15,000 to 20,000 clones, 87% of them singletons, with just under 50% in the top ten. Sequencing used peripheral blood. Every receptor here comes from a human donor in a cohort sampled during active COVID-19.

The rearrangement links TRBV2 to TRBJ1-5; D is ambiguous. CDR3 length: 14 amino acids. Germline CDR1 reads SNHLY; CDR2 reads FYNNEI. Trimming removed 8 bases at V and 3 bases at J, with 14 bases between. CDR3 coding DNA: TGTGCCAGCTACAACGGAGCAAACAATCAGCCCCAGCATTTT. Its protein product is CASYNGANNQPQHF.

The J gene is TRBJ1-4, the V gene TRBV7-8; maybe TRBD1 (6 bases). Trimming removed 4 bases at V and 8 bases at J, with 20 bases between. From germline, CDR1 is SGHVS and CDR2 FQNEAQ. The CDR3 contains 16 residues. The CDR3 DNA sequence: TGTGCCAGCAGCTCTAGGGGCGAGGGGGGGCCCGAAAAACTGTTTTTT. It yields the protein CASSSRGEGGPEKLFF.

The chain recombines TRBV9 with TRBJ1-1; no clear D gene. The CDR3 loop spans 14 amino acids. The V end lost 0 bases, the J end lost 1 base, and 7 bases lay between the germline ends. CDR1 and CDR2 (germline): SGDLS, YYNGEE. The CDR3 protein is CASSVEGGNTEAFF. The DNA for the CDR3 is TGTGCCAGCAGCGTAGAGGGAGGGAACACTGAAGCTTTCTTT.

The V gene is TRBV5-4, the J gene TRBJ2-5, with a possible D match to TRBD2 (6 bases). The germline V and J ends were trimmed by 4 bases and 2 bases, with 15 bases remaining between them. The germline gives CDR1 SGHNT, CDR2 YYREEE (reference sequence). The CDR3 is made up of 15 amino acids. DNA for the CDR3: TGTGCCAGCAGCATTGGGACTGGAAAACAAGAGACCCAGTACTTC. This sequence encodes CASSIGTGKQETQYF.

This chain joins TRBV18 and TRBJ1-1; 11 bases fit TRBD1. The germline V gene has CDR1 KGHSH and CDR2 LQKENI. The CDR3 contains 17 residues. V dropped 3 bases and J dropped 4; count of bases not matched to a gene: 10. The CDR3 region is CASSPPGQGAGATEAFF. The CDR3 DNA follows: TGTGCCAGCTCACCCCCCGGACAGGGGGCGGGGGCCACTGAAGCTTTCTTT.

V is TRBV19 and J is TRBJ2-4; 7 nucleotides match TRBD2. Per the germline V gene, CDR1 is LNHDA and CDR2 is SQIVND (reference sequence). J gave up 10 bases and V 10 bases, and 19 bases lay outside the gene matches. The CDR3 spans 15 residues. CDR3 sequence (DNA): TGTGCCACCTCGCCGGCTGTGGGAGGGAGTAGGATTCAGTACTTC. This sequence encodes CATSPAVGGSRIQYF.

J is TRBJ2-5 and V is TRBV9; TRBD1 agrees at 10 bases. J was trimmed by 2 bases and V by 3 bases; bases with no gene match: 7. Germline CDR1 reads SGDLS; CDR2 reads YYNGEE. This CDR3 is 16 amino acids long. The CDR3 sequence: CASSGGQGGRQETQYF. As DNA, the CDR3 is TGTGCCAGCAGCGGAGGACAGGGGGGTAGGCAAGAGACCCAGTACTTC.

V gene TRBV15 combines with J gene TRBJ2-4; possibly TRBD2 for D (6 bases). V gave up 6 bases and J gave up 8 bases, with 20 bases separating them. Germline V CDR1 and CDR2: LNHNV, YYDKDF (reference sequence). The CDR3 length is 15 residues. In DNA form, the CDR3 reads TGTGCCACCAGTTCCGGCAGGACCGGGGGAGACATTCAGTACTTC. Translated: CATSSGRTGGDIQYF.

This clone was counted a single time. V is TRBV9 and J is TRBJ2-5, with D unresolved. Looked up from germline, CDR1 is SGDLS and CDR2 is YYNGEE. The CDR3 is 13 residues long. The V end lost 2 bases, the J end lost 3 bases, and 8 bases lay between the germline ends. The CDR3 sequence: CASSVRGEETQYF. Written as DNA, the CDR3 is TGTGCCAGCAGCGTCAGAGGAGAAGAGACCCAGTACTTC.

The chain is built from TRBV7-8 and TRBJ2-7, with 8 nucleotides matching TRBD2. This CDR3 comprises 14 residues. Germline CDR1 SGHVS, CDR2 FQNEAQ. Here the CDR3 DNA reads TGTGCAGTTACACAGCGGGGGCTTGGGTACGAGCAGTACTTC. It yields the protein CAVTQRGLGYEQYF.

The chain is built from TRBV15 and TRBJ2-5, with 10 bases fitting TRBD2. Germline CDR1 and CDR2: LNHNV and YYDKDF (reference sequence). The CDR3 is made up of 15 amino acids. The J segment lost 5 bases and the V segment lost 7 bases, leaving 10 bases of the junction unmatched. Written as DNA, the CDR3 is TGTGCCACCACGGATAGCGGGGGGCCGAGGGAGACCCAGTACTTC. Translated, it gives CATTDSGGPRETQYF. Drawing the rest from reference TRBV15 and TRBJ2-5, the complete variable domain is DAMVIQNPRYQVTQFGKPVTLSCSQTLNHNVMYWYQQKSSQAPKLLFHYYDKDFNNEADTPDNFQSRRPNTSFCFLDIRSPGLGDTAMYLCATTDSGGPRETQYFGPGTRLLVL.

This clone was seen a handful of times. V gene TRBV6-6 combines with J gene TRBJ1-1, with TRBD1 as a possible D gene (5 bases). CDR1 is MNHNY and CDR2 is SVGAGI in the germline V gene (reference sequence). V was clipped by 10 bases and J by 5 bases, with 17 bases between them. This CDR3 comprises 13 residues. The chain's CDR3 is CATAGDGRTEAFF. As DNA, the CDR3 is TGTGCCACCGCGGGGGATGGACGGACTGAAGCTTTCTTT.

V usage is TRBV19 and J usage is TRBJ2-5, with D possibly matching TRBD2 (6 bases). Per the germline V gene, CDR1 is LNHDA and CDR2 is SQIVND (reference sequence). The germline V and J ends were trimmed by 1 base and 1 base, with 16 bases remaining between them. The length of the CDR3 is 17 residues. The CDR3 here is CASSIVGTGLPQETQYF. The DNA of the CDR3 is TGTGCCAGTAGTATAGTAGGGACCGGACTACCCCAAGAGACCCAGTACTTC.

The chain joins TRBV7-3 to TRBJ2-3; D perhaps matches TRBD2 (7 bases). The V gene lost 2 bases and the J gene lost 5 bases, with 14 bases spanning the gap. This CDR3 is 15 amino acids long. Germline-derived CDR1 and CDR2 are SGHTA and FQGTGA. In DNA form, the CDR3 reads TGTGCCAGCAGCTTACGTGGGGGGGCTAGAGATACGCAGTATTTT. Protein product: CASSLRGGARDTQYF.

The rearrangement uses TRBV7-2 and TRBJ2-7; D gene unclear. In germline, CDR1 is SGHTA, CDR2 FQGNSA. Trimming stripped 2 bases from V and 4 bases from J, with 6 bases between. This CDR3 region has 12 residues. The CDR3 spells CASSLNSYEQYF. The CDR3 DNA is TGTGCCAGCAGCTTAAATTCATACGAGCAGTACTTC.

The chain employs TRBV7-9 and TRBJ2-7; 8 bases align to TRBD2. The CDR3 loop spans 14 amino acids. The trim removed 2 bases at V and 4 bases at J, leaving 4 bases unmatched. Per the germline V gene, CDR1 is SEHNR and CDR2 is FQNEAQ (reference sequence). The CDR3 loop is CASSLTSGRYEQYF. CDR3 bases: TGTGCCAGCAGCTTAACTAGCGGCAGGTACGAGCAGTACTTC.